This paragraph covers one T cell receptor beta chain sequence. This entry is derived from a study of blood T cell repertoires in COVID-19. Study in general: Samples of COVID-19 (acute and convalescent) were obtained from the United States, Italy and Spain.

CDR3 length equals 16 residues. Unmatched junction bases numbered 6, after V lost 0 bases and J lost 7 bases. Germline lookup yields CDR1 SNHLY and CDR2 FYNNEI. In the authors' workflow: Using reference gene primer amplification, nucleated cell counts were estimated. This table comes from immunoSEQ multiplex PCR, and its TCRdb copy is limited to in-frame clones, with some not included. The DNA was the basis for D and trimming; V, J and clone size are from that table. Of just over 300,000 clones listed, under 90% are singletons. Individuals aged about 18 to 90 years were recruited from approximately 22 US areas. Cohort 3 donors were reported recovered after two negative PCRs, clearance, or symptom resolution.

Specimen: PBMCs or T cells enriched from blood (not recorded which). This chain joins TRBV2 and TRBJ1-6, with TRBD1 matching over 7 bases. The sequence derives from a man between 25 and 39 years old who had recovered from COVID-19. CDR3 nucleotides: TGTGCCAGCAGTGAAGCGGGGACAGTTGGGAATTCACCCCTCCACTTT. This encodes CASSEAGTVGNSPLHF.